This passage covers 22 T cell receptor beta chains from one sample sequenced in a study of Ad26.COV2.S vaccination and SARS-CoV-2 variants. Treatment reported: around 19 received Ad26.COV2.S at low or high dose, single or two shots; several received placebo; per-sample allocation not given. Specimen acquisition occurred on day 63 following the initial vaccine or placebo injection. Clones were read by immunoSEQ multiplex PCR, and TCRdb kept only the in-frame ones, dropping some. The sample holds 450,000 to 550,000 clones, 89% seen once. The material sequenced was peripheral blood, taken in a trial of Ad26.COV2.S vaccine versus placebo. These receptors all stem from a person between 18 and 60 years old who received the Ad26.COV2.S COVID-19 vaccine or a placebo.

This rearrangement joins TRBV30 to TRBJ2-3, with D uncertain. The CDR3 length is 11 residues. The V and J ends lost 0 bases and 5 bases respectively, with 3 bases between them. Germline-derived CDR1 and CDR2 are GTSNPN and SVGIG (reference sequence). This CDR3 reads CAWSVLDTQYF. In DNA, the CDR3 is TGTGCCTGGAGTGTACTAGATACGCAGTATTTT.

This chain connects TRBV5-1 to TRBJ2-1; tentatively, D is TRBD1 (6 bases). Germline V gives CDR1 SGHRS, CDR2 YFSETQ. This CDR3 has 14 residues. V shed 0 bases and J shed 8 bases, with 12 bases lying between them. Here the CDR3 DNA reads TGCGCCAGCAGCTTGGGACAGGATGTCCATGAGCAGTTCTTC. As protein: CASSLGQDVHEQFF.

The CDR3 DNA follows: TGTGCCAGCAGCCCCGGGGCGGGGGTCTCTGGAAACACCATATATTTT. This translates into CASSPGAGVSGNTIYF. This rearrangement joins TRBV11-3 to TRBJ1-3; possibly TRBD1 for D (5 bases). CDR1 and CDR2 from the germline V gene are SGHNT and YENEEA. The CDR3 consists of 16 residues. The V end was cut by 5 bases, the J end by 0 bases, with 14 bases between.

V usage is TRBV5-1 and J usage is TRBJ1-4; D remains ambiguous. Germline assignment: CDR1 SGHRS and CDR2 YFSETQ. Trimming pared 6 bases from V and 0 bases from J, leaving 15 bases between. CDR3 size: 16 residues. The CDR3 sequence is CASKDGSEATNEKLFF. DNA for the CDR3: TGCGCCAGCAAGGACGGGTCGGAAGCAACTAATGAAAAACTGTTTTTT. The full variable domain, completed using reference TRBV5-1 and TRBJ1-4, is KAGVTQTPRYLIKTRGQQVTLSCSPISGHRSVSWYQQTPGQGLQFLFEYFSETQRNKGNFPGRFSGRQFSNSRSEMNVSTLELGDSALYLCASKDGSEATNEKLFFGSGTQLSVL.

The rearrangement joins TRBV4-2 to TRBJ2-3; the match to TRBD2 covers 10 bases. The CDR3 sequence is 16 residues long. V dropped 2 bases and J dropped 2; count of bases not matched to a gene: 4. The germline V gene encodes CDR1 LGHNA and CDR2 YNFKEQ. The CDR3 region is CASSQIAGGYTDTQYF. The CDR3 region has the DNA TGTGCCAGCAGCCAAATAGCGGGAGGTTACACAGATACGCAGTATTTT.

The chain is built from TRBV7-8 and TRBJ1-2; D ambiguous. The CDR3 runs 14 residues. Germline loops: CDR1 SGHVS, CDR2 FQNEAQ. V shed 1 base and J shed 8 bases, with 14 bases lying between them. CDR3 in amino acids: CASSLGGNFGGYTF. Written as DNA, the CDR3 is TGTGCCAGCAGCTTAGGGGGAAATTTTGGAGGCTACACCTTC.

The chain is built from TRBV15 and TRBJ1-2; TRBD1 might be the D (5 bases). The length of the CDR3 is 16 residues. The germline V and J ends were trimmed by 0 bases and 2 bases, with 13 bases remaining between them. The germline V gene has CDR1 LNHNV and CDR2 YYDKDF (reference sequence). CDR3 sequence (DNA): TGTGCCACCAGCAGAGATTTCGCAGGGACCAACTATGGCTACACCTTC. Translation: CATSRDFAGTNYGYTF. The full variable domain, its missing parts supplied by reference TRBV15 and TRBJ1-2, is DAMVIQNPRYQVTQFGKPVTLSCSQTLNHNVMYWYQQKSSQAPKLLFHYYDKDFNNEADTPDNFQSRRPNTSFCFLDIRSPGLGDTAMYLCATSRDFAGTNYGYTFGSGTRLTVV.

This clone showed up just once. The rearrangement links TRBV27 to TRBJ1-5; D gene uncertain. Between the trimmed V and J ends, which lost 5 bases and 9 bases, there was a span of 14 bases. Germline V gene lookup returns CDR1 MNHEY and CDR2 SMNVEV (reference sequence). The CDR3 spans 13 residues. CDR3 DNA: TGTGCCAGCAGTCCTAGACTACAAGCGCCCCAGCATTTT. It codes for CASSPRLQAPQHF.

This rearrangement joins TRBV2 to TRBJ2-2; possible D gene TRBD1, 6 bases. CDR1 and CDR2 from the germline V gene are SNHLY and FYNNEI. V was trimmed by 6 bases and J by 1 base, leaving 9 bases between them. The CDR3 loop spans 14 amino acids. The CDR3 DNA sequence: TGTGCCAGCAGACGGGGACAGAACACCGGGGAGCTGTTTTTT. Amino acid sequence: CASRRGQNTGELFF.

The CDR3 DNA sequence: TGTGCCAGCAGCTCAGGGACAGCCCTCCAAGAGACCCAGTACTTC. This translates into CASSSGTALQETQYF. V gene TRBV7-2 combines with J gene TRBJ2-5; 7 bases agree with TRBD1. CDR3 length equals 15 residues. Germline CDR1 and CDR2: SGHTA and FQGNSA. V lost 4 bases, J lost 1 base, and 6 bases stayed unmatched.

V gene TRBV5-1 combines with J gene TRBJ2-3; D is unresolved. Germline V gives CDR1 SGHRS, CDR2 YFSETQ. This CDR3 is 16 amino acids long. Trimming removed 0 bases at V and 0 bases at J, with 11 bases between. The CDR3 bases are TGCGCCAGCAGCTTGGCCGTATCAACAAGCACAGATACGCAGTATTTT. It translates to CASSLAVSTSTDTQYF.

The chain has TRBV18 and TRBJ1-6; no reliable D call. The germline V gene encodes CDR1 KGHSH and CDR2 LQKENI. The CDR3 is made up of 15 amino acids. V gave up 3 bases and J gave up 8 bases, with 14 bases separating them. CDR3 nucleotide sequence: TGTGCCAGCTCACCCCGACGAGGCCAAGATTCACCCCTCCACTTT. This sequence encodes CASSPRRGQDSPLHF.

The gene calls are TRBV29-1 and TRBJ2-1; 7 bases align to TRBD1. Germline V gives CDR1 SQVTM, CDR2 ANQGSEA. This CDR3 comprises 14 residues. Unmatched junction bases numbered 16, after V lost 7 bases and J lost 10 bases. CDR3 residues: CSARAGTAYLEQFF. As DNA, the CDR3 is TGCAGCGCAAGAGCCGGGACAGCGTACTTAGAGCAGTTCTTC.

The genes are TRBV6-2 or TRBV6-3 and TRBJ2-7; D remains unclear. Trimming left V 0 bases short and J 0 bases short, with 6 bases between. The CDR3 sequence is 14 residues long. From germline, CDR1 is MNHEY and CDR2 SVGEGT. The CDR3 DNA sequence: TGTGCCAGCAGTTACTCAGAGCCCTCCTACGAGCAGTACGTC. This translates into CASSYSEPSYEQYV.

The chain employs TRBV5-1 and TRBJ2-1; the match to TRBD2 covers 9 bases. The length of the CDR3 is 18 residues. J gave up 2 bases and V 6 bases, and 15 bases lay outside the gene matches. CDR1 and CDR2 (germline): SGHRS, YFSETQ. CDR3 loop: CASTSGGFSGSTYNEQFF. The CDR3 bases are TGCGCCAGCACCTCGGGGGGTTTTAGCGGGAGTACCTACAATGAGCAGTTCTTC.

The chain uses TRBV3-1 (or the pseudogene TRBV3-2) and TRBJ1-4, with D tentatively TRBD1 (6 bases). Germline V gene data show CDR1 as LGHDT and CDR2 as YNNKEL (reference sequence). This CDR3 region has 15 residues. The ends were cut back, 3 bases at V and 4 bases at J, with 12 bases in the middle. The CDR3 here is CASSHGGAGNEKLFF. As DNA, the CDR3 is TGTGCCAGCAGCCACGGGGGCGCGGGTAATGAAAAACTGTTTTTT.

The V gene is TRBV7-2, the J gene TRBJ1-5; TRBD1 might be the D (5 bases). Germline assignment: CDR1 SGHTA and CDR2 FQGNSA. The V and J ends lost 4 bases and 5 bases respectively, with 9 bases between them. The CDR3 is made up of 13 amino acids. As DNA, the CDR3 is TGTGCCAGCAGCTCCTGGGGGGATCAGCCCCAGCATTTT. Translation gives CASSSWGDQPQHF.

The chain links TRBV5-1 to TRBJ2-3; TRBD2 matches 8 bases. V lost 0 bases, J lost 3 bases, and 3 bases stayed unmatched. Germline CDR1 and CDR2: SGHRS and YFSETQ. This CDR3 has 15 amino acids. The CDR3 region is CASSLGSSGTDTQYF. Written as DNA, the CDR3 is TGCGCCAGCAGCTTGGGGTCTAGCGGGACAGATACGCAGTATTTT.

This chain uses TRBV10-3 with TRBJ2-5; tentatively, D is TRBD1 or TRBD2 (7 bases each). Deletions cut 6 bases from V and 4 bases from J, with 15 bases between. The CDR3 covers 14 residues. Germline V CDR1 and CDR2: ENHRY, SYGVKD. CDR3 in DNA: TGTGCCATCAGCTGGGGAGGGGGCACAGAGACCCAGTACTTC. Its translation: CAISWGGGTETQYF.

The chain recombines TRBV6-5 with TRBJ2-2; no reliable D call. CDR1 is MNHEY and CDR2 is SVGAGI in the germline V gene. V lost 0 bases, J lost 4 bases, and 12 bases lay in between. The CDR3 has 16 residues. DNA for the CDR3: TGTGCCAGCAGTTACTCGACGGGCCAGTTCACCGGGGAGCTGTTTTTT. This gives the protein CASSYSTGQFTGELFF.

About this clone itself: This sample also contains other DNA sequences that code for the same CDR3. This chain links TRBV5-1 with TRBJ1-2; D call uncertain. There are 13 residues in the CDR3. CDR1 and CDR2 (germline): SGHRS, YFSETQ. V gave up 0 bases and J gave up 5 bases, with 8 bases separating them. CDR3 nucleotide sequence: TGCGCCAGCAGCTTGGGTCAGTTATATGGCTACACCTTC. Its protein is CASSLGQLYGYTF.

This rearrangement joins TRBV10-3 to TRBJ1-2, with 12 bases fitting TRBD1. V dropped 6 bases and J dropped 4; count of bases not matched to a gene: 18. Germline lookup yields CDR1 ENHRY and CDR2 SYGVKD. The CDR3 runs to 19 residues. The chain's CDR3 is CAIRTFQPGQGAPGYGYTF. CDR3 DNA sequence: TGTGCCATCAGGACCTTTCAACCGGGACAGGGGGCACCAGGCTATGGCTACACCTTC.